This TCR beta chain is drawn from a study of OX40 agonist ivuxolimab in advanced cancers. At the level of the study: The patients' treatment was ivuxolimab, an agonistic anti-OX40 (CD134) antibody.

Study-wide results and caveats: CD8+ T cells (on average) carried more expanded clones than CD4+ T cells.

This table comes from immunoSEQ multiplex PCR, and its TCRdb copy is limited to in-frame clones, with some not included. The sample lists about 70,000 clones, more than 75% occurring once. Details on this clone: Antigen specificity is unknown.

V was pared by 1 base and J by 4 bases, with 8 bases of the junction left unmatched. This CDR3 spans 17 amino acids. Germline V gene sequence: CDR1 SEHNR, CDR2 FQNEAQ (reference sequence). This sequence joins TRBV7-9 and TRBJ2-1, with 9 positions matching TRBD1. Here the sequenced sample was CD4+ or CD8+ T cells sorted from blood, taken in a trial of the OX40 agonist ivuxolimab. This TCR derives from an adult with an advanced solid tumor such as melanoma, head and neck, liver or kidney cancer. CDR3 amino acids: CASSLGFRTGAYNEQFF. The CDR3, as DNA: TGTGCCAGCAGCTTAGGGTTTAGGACAGGGGCTTACAATGAGCAGTTCTTC. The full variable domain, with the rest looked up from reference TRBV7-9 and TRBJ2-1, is DTGVSQNPRHKITKRGQNVTFRCDPISEHNRLYWYRQTLGQGPEFLTYFQNEAQLEKSRLLSDRFSAERPKGSFSTLEIQRTEQGDSAMYLCASSLGFRTGAYNEQFFGPGTRLTVL.